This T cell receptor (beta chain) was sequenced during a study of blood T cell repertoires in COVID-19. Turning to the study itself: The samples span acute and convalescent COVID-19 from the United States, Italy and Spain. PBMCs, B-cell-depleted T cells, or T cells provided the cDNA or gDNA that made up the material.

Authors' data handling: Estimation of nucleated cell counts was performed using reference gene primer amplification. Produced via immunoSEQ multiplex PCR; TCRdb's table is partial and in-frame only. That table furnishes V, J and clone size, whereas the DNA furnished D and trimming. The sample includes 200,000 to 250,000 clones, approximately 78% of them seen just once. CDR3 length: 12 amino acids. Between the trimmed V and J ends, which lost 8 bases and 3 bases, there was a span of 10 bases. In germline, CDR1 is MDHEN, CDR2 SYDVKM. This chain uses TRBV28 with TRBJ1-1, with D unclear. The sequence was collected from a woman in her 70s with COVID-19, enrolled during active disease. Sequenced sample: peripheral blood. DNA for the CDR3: TGTGCCAGCTTAAGCGGGGACACTGAAGCTTTCTTT. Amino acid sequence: CASLSGDTEAFF.